These T cell receptor beta chains were read from a single sample in a study of blood T cell repertoires in COVID-19. Generated by immunoSEQ multiplex PCR, the TCRdb table keeps only in-frame clones and is missing some. The repertoire consists of around 110,000 clones, with about nine tenths occurring once and the leading ten covering approximately 1.7%. What was sequenced was peripheral blood. All receptors derive from a human donor with active COVID-19. The donor label of this sample is uncertain. Both conserved end residues are part of each CDR3. The order of the fields is J gene, V gene, D gene, clone size, CDR3 protein, CDR3 DNA. A D gene is named only where the DNA matches it firmly. Only some rows state a clone size, as once, few, many or a class for expanded clones.

TRBJ1-1 | TRBV14 | - | once | CASSQVSGQENTEAFF | TGTGCCAGCAGCCAAGTATCGGGACAAGAGAACACTGAAGCTTTCTTT
TRBJ2-1 | TRBV7-2 | TRBD2 | - | CASSPARYGRGGFF | TGTGCCAGCAGCCCCGCCAGATACGGGAGGGGGGGGTTCTTC
TRBJ2-4 | TRBV29-1 | - | - | CSVERKNIQYF | TGCAGCGTCGAGCGCAAAAACATTCAGTACTTC
TRBJ2-1 | TRBV3-1/TRBV3-2 | TRBD2 | - | CASSRSGGAYEQFF | TGTGCCAGCAGCCGCAGCGGGGGGGCCTATGAGCAGTTCTTC
TRBJ1-2 | TRBV7-2 | TRBD1 | - | CASSLVGTGVYGYTF | TGTGCCAGCAGCTTAGTCGGGACAGGGGTCTATGGCTACACCTTC
TRBJ1-1 | TRBV4-3 | TRBD1 | - | CASSPDRGGTEAFF | TGCGCCAGCAGTCCGGACAGGGGTGGCACTGAAGCTTTCTTT
TRBJ2-3 | TRBV7-6 | - | - | CASSSLVGGTDTQYF | TGTGCCAGCAGCTCCCTTGTCGGGGGCACAGATACGCAGTATTTT
TRBJ1-6 | TRBV18 | - | once | CASSPVYRADSPLHF | TGTGCCAGCTCACCCGTCTACAGGGCGGACTCACCCCTCCACTTT
TRBJ2-2 | TRBV15 | TRBD1 | - | CATSREGQGAGELFF | TGTGCCACCAGCAGAGAGGGACAGGGGGCCGGGGAGCTGTTTTTT
TRBJ2-7 | TRBV27 | - | - | CASSSMVAGYEQYF | TGTGCCAGCAGCTCCATGGTGGCCGGGTACGAGCAGTACTTC
TRBJ1-1 | TRBV30 | - | - | CAWQGMMNTEAFF | TGTGCCTGGCAGGGGATGATGAACACTGAAGCTTTCTTT
TRBJ1-4 | TRBV6-1 | - | - | CASSGETRLIATNEKLFF | TGTGCCAGCAGTGGGGAGACACGACTAATTGCAACTAATGAAAAACTGTTTTTT
TRBJ1-2 | TRBV4-2 | TRBD1 | once | CASSPFNWGDRDYGYTF | TGTGCCAGCAGCCCCTTTAATTGGGGGGACAGAGACTATGGCTACACCTTC
TRBJ2-7 | TRBV3-1/TRBV3-2 | TRBD2 | - | CASSQEGLAGGHDFYEQYF | TGTGCCAGCAGCCAAGAAGGATTAGCGGGGGGCCATGATTTCTACGAGCAGTACTTC
TRBJ1-1 | TRBV5-6 | - | - | CASSLAFGGGGTEAFF | TGTGCCAGCAGCTTGGCGTTCGGGGGGGGAGGAACTGAAGCTTTCTTT
TRBJ1-1 | TRBV10-1 | - | - | CASTNAWNTEAFF | TGCGCCAGCACCAACGCGTGGAACACTGAAGCTTTCTTT
TRBJ2-3 | TRBV4-2 | TRBD2 | - | CASSQGLGLAGGVSTDTQYF | TGTGCCAGCAGCCAAGGTTTGGGACTAGCGGGGGGGGTAAGCACAGATACGCAGTATTTT
TRBJ1-1 | TRBV7-2 | - | - | CASSQGQNTEAFF | TGTGCCAGCAGCCAGGGACAGAACACTGAAGCTTTCTTT
TRBJ1-4 | TRBV7-2 | - | - | CASSSQTGGNEKLFF | TGTGCCAGCAGCTCACAGACAGGAGGAAATGAAAAACTGTTTTTT
TRBJ2-7 | TRBV6-5 | - | - | CASSPVQGSYEQYF | TGTGCCAGCAGCCCGGTGCAGGGCTCCTACGAGCAGTACTTC
TRBJ1-1 | TRBV28 | TRBD1 | - | CATSPPGQRTFF | TGTGCCACCAGCCCTCCGGGACAGAGAACTTTCTTT
TRBJ2-3 | TRBV4-3 | - | - | CASSQGVAGYPDTQYF | TGCGCCAGCAGCCAAGGGGTGGCAGGGTATCCAGATACGCAGTATTTT
TRBJ2-1 | TRBV4-2 | TRBD2 | - | CASSQLAGGDNEQFF | TGTGCCAGCAGCCAACTAGCGGGGGGCGACAATGAGCAGTTCTTC
TRBJ1-5 | TRBV6-5 | TRBD1 | once | CASNGATGGNQPQHF | TGTGCCAGCAATGGGGCCACAGGGGGCAATCAGCCCCAGCATTTT
TRBJ2-7 | TRBV5-5 | - | once | CASSVSGEMTYEQYF | TGTGCCAGCAGCGTCTCAGGGGAAATGACCTACGAGCAGTACTTC
TRBJ1-2 | TRBV29-1 | TRBD1 | - | CSALGQGPLSGYTF | TGCAGCGCCTTGGGACAGGGACCTTTATCTGGCTACACCTTC
TRBJ1-6 | TRBV18 | - | - | CASSPRTQEYSPLHF | TGTGCCAGCTCACCACGAACACAGGAATATTCACCCCTCCACTTT
TRBJ1-1 | TRBV5-4 | - | - | CASSLGGKLNTEAFF | TGTGCCAGCAGCTTGGGCGGCAAACTGAACACTGAAGCTTTCTTT
TRBJ2-2 | TRBV10-3 | TRBD1 | - | CAIKKTYRGQGTGELFF | TGTGCCATAAAGAAAACCTACAGGGGGCAGGGCACCGGGGAGCTGTTTTTT
TRBJ2-2 | TRBV7-2 | TRBD1 | once | CASSLAGQGVVTGELFF | TGTGCCAGCAGCTTAGCAGGACAGGGGGTGGTCACCGGGGAGCTGTTTTTT
TRBJ2-7 | TRBV6-5 | - | - | CASSYSVSGTYEQYF | TGTGCCAGCAGTTACTCTGTTAGCGGAACCTACGAGCAGTACTTC
TRBJ1-4 | TRBV4-1 | TRBD1 | - | CASSQVRITGQGARNEKLFF | TGCGCCAGCAGCCAAGTTAGGATAACGGGACAGGGGGCCCGTAATGAAAAACTGTTTTTT
TRBJ2-5 | TRBV12-3/TRBV12-4 | - | once | CASSLRDRETQYF | TGTGCCAGCAGTTTACGGGATCGAGAGACCCAGTACTTC
TRBJ2-7 | TRBV3-1/TRBV3-2 | TRBD1 | - | CASSLGGQGVKDEQYF | TGTGCCAGCAGCCTCGGGGGACAGGGGGTAAAGGACGAGCAGTACTTC
TRBJ1-2 | TRBV9 | - | - | CASSVEIGARGYTF | TGTGCCAGCAGCGTAGAAATTGGAGCTCGGGGCTACACCTTC
TRBJ2-3 | TRBV15 | - | - | CATSRETVLTDTQYF | TGTGCCACCAGCAGAGAAACAGTACTGACAGATACGCAGTATTTT
TRBJ2-3 | TRBV7-2 | TRBD2 | - | CASSLVWGMAGGQVDTQYF | TGTGCCAGCAGCTTAGTATGGGGCATGGCGGGGGGGCAGGTAGATACGCAGTATTTT
TRBJ2-3 | TRBV2 | TRBD2 | - | CASRTGLAGVMSTDTQYF | TGTGCCAGCAGAACCGGACTAGCGGGGGTGATGAGCACAGATACGCAGTATTTT
TRBJ1-1 | TRBV2 | - | once | CASSLQERAEAFF | TGTGCCAGCAGTTTACAGGAGCGGGCTGAAGCTTTCTTT
TRBJ2-3 | TRBV7-2 | TRBD1 | - | CASSFGQGDGDTQYF | TGTGCCAGCAGCTTCGGACAGGGGGATGGGGATACGCAGTATTTT
TRBJ2-5 | TRBV24-1 | TRBD2 | - | CATSSPGGETQYF | TGTGCCACCAGTTCCCCGGGGGGGGAGACCCAGTACTTC
TRBJ1-5 | TRBV18 | - | - | CASSPRGQRNQPQHF | TGTGCCAGCTCACCACGAGGACAGAGGAATCAGCCCCAGCATTTT
TRBJ2-5 | TRBV3-1/TRBV3-2 | - | - | CASSQAKQGGETQYF | TGTGCCAGCAGCCAAGCGAAACAGGGAGGGGAGACCCAGTACTTC
TRBJ2-5 | TRBV7-8 | TRBD2 | - | CASSLVVAGGQETQYF | TGTGCCAGCAGCTTAGTGGTAGCGGGGGGCCAAGAGACCCAGTACTTC
TRBJ2-2 | TRBV7-2 | TRBD1 | - | CASSRGQGASGGELFF | TGTGCCAGCAGCCGGGGACAGGGGGCATCGGGCGGGGAGCTGTTTTTT
TRBJ2-3 | TRBV29-1 | - | - | CSLGPRGTDTQYF | TGCAGCCTCGGTCCCCGTGGCACAGATACGCAGTATTTT
TRBJ1-5 | TRBV28 | - | - | CASGKAGHQPQHF | TGTGCCAGCGGTAAGGCAGGGCATCAGCCCCAGCATTTT
TRBJ1-5 | TRBV28 | - | - | CASRDTLNQPQHF | TGTGCCAGCAGAGACACGCTCAATCAGCCCCAGCATTTT
TRBJ2-7 | TRBV5-1 | - | - | CASSTTGGDYEQYF | TGCGCCAGCAGCACCACAGGGGGGGACTACGAGCAGTACTTC
TRBJ2-5 | TRBV2 | - | - | CASTNWRLQETQYF | TGTGCCAGCACCAACTGGAGGCTCCAAGAGACCCAGTACTTC
TRBJ2-7 | TRBV12-3/TRBV12-4 | - | - | CASSLDRRLSQYF | TGTGCCAGCAGTCTAGACAGGCGCCTAAGCCAGTACTTC
TRBJ1-4 | TRBV6-1 | - | - | CASSEATSGALANEKLFF | TGTGCCAGCAGTGAAGCCACTTCAGGGGCGCTCGCTAATGAAAAACTGTTTTTT
TRBJ1-4 | TRBV6-5 | - | - | CASSYSIGGTNEKLFF | TGTGCCAGCAGTTACTCGATCGGGGGGACTAATGAAAAACTGTTTTTT
TRBJ1-4 | TRBV18 | - | once | CASSPTVLNEKLFF | TGTGCCAGCTCACCGACAGTATTGAATGAAAAACTGTTTTTT
TRBJ2-3 | TRBV3-1/TRBV3-2 | TRBD2 | - | CASSQVGSSGGWDTQYF | TGTGCCAGCAGCCAAGTGGGAAGTAGCGGGGGCTGGGATACGCAGTATTTT
TRBJ2-4 | TRBV18 | - | - | CASSPYVRDKNIQYF | TGTGCCAGCTCACCATATGTTCGGGACAAAAACATTCAGTACTTC